The sequence of this T cell receptor beta chain was determined in a study of T cell responses to AZD1222 COVID-19 vaccine. Study conclusions and caveats: Once two AZD1222 doses were given, Spike-specific TCR breadth and depth went up. Mostly white British, mostly female donors; authors suggested clonal diversity may be underestimated.

This CDR3 region has 15 residues. Germline loops: CDR1 MGHDK, CDR2 SYGVNS. V dropped 4 bases and J dropped 4; count of bases not matched to a gene: 6. There are a few counts of this clone. The antigen remains unidentified. Libraries were prepared by immunoSEQ multiplex PCR; TCRdb keeps only in-frame clonotypes and omits some of them. The data hold 120,000 or so clones, with about 92% observed a single time. The sequenced sample was peripheral blood, obtained on day 0 of MenACWY control vaccination. The TCR was taken from an adult in good health. V and J are TRBV25-1 and TRBJ1-3; 8 bases align to TRBD1. CDR3 amino acids: CASSGGRGLGNTIYF. Here the CDR3 DNA reads TGTGCCAGCAGTGGAGGCAGGGGGCTAGGAAACACCATATATTTT.